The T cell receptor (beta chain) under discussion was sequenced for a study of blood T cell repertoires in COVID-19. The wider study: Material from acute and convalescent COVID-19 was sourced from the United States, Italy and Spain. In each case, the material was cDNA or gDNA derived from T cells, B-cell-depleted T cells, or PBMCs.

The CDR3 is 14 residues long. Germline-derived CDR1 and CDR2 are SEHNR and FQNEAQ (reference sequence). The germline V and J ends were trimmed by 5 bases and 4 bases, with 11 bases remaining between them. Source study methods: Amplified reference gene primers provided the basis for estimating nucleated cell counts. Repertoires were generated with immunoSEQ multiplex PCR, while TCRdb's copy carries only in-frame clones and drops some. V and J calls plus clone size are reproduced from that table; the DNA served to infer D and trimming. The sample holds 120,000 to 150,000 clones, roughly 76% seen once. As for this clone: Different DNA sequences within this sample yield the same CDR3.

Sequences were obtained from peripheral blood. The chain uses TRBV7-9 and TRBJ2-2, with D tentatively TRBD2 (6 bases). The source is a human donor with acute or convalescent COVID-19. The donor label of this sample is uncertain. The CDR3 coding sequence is TGTGCCAGCAGCCCCGGGACTTCCACCGGGGAGCTGTTTTTT. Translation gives CASSPGTSTGELFF.